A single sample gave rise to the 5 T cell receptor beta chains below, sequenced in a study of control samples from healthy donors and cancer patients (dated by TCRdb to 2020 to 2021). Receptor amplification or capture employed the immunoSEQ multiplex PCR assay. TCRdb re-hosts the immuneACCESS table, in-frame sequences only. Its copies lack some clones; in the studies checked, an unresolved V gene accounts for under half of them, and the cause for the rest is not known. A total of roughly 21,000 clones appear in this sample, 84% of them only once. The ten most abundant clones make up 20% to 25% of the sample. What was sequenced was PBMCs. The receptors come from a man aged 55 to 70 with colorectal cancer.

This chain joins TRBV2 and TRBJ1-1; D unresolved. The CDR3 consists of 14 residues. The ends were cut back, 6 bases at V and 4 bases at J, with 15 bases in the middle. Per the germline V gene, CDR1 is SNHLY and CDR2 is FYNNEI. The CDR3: CASRVTQKGTEAFF. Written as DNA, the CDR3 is TGTGCCAGCAGGGTGACCCAAAAGGGCACTGAAGCTTTCTTT.

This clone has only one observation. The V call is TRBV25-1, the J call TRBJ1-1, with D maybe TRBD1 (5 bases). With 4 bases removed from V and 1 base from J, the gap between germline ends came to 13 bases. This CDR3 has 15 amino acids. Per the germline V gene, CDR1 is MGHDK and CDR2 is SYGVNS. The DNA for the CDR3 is TGTGCCAGCAGTGCCGGGGCCGGGGAGAACACTGAAGCTTTCTTT. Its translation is CASSAGAGENTEAFF. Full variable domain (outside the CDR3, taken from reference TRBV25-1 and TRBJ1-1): EADIYQTPRYLVIGTGKKITLECSQTMGHDKMYWYQQDPGMELHLIHYSYGVNSTEKGDLSSESTVSRIRTEHFPLTLESARPSHTSQYLCASSAGAGENTEAFFGQGTRLTVV.

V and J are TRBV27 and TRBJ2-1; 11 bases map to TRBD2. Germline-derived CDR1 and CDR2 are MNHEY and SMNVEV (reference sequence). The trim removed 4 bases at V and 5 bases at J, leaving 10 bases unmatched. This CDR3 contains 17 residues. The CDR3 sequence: CASSSPKTSGAHNEQFF. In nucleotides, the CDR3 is TGTGCCAGCAGTTCCCCGAAGACTAGCGGGGCCCACAATGAGCAGTTCTTC.

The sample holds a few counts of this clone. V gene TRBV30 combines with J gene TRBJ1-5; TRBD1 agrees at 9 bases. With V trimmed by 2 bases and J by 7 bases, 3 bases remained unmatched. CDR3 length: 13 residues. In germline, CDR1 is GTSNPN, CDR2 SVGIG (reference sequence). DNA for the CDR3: TGTGCCTGGAGTAAGGGACAGGGCCAGCCCCAGCATTTT. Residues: CAWSKGQGQPQHF.

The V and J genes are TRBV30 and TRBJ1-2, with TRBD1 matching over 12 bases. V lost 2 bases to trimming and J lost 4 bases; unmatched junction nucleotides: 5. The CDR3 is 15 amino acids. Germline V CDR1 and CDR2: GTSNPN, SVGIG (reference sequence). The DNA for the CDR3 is TGTGCCTGGAGTAGAATGGGACAGGGGGCCTATGGCTACACCTTC. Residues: CAWSRMGQGAYGYTF.